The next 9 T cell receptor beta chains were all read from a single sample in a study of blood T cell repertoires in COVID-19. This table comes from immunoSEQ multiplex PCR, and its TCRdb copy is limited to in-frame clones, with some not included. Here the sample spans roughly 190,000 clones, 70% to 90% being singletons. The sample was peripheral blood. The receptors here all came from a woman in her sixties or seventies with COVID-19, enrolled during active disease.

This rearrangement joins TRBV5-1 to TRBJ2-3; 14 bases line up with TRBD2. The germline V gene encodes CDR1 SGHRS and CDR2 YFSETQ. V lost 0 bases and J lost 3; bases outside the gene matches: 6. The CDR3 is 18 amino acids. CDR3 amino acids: CASSLDGTSGSRTDTQYF. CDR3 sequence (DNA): TGCGCCAGCAGCTTGGATGGGACTAGCGGGAGTAGAACAGATACGCAGTATTTT.

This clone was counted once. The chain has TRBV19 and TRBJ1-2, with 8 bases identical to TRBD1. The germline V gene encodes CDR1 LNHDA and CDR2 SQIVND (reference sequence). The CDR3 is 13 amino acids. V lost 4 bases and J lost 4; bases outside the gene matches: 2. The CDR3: CASSKGQAYGYTF. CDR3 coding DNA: TGTGCCAGTAGTAAGGGACAGGCCTATGGCTACACCTTC.

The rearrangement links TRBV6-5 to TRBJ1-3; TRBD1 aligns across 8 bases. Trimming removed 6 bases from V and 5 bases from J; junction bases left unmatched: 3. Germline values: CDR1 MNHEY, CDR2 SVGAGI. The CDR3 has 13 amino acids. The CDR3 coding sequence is TGTGCCAGCAGCCGGGACAGGAGAAACACCATATATTTT. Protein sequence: CASSRDRRNTIYF.

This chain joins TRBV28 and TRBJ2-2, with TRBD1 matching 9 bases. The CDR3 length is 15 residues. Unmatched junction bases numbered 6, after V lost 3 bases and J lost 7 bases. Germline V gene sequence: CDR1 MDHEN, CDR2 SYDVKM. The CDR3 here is CASSFLGQGLGELFF. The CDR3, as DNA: TGTGCCAGCAGTTTCCTGGGACAGGGTCTCGGGGAGCTGTTTTTT.

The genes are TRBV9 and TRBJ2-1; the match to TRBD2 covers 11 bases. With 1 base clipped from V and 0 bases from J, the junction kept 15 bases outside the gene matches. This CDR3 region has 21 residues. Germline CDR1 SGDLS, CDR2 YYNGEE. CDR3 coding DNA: TGTGCCAGCAGCGTAAAAAGTCTGGGACTAGCGGAGATTAGCTCCTACAATGAGCAGTTCTTC. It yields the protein CASSVKSLGLAEISSYNEQFF.

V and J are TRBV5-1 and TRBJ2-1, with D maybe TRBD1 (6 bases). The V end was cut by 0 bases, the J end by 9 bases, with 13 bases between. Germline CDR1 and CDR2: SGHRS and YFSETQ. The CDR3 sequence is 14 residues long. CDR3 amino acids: CASSLARDNGEQFF. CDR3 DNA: TGCGCCAGCAGCTTGGCCCGGGACAATGGTGAGCAGTTCTTC.

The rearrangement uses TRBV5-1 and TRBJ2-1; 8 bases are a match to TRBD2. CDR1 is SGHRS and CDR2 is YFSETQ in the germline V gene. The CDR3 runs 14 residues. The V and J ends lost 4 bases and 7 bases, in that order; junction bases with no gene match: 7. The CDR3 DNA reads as TGCGCCAGCAGCCCCCTGACTAGCGAGAATGAGCAGTTCTTC. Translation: CASSPLTSENEQFF.

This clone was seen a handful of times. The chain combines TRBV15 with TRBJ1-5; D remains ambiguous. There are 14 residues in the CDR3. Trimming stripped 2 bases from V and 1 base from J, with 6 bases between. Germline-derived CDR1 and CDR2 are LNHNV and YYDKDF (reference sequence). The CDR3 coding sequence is TGTGCCACCAGCAGAAGTGGCAGCAATCAGCCCCAGCATTTT. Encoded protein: CATSRSGSNQPQHF.

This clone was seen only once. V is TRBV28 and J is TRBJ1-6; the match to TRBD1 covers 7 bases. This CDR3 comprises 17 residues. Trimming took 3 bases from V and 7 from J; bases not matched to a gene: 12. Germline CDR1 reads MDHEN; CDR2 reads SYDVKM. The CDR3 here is CASSLPRRQGGNSPLHF. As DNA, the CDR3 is TGTGCCAGCAGTTTGCCCAGACGACAGGGAGGAAATTCACCCCTCCACTTT. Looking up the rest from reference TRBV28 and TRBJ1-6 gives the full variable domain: DVKVTQSSRYLVKRTGEKVFLECVQDMDHENMFWYRQDPGLGLRLIYFSYDVKMKEKGDIPEGYSVSREKKERFSLILESASTNQTSMYLCASSLPRRQGGNSPLHFGNGTRLTVT.